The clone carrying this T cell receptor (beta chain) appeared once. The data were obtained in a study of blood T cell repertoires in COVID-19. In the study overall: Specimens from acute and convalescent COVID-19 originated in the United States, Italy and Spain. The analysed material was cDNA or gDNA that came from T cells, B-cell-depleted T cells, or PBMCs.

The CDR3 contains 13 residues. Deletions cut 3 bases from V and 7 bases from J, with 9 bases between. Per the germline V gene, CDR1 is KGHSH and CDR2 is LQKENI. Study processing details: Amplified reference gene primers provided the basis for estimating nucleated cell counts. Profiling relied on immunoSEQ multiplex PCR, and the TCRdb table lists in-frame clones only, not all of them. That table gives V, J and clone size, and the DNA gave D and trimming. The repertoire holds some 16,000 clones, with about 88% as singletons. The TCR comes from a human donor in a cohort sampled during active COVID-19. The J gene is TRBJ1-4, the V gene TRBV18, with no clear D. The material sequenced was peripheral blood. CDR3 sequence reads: CASSPGRGEKLFF. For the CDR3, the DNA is TGTGCCAGCTCACCTGGGCGGGGTGAAAAACTGTTTTTT. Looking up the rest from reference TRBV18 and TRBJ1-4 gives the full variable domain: NAGVMQNPRHLVRRRGQEARLRCSPMKGHSHVYWYRQLPEEGLKFMVYLQKENIIDESGMPKERFSAEFPKEGPSILRIQQVVRGDSAAYFCASSPGRGEKLFFGSGTQLSVL.